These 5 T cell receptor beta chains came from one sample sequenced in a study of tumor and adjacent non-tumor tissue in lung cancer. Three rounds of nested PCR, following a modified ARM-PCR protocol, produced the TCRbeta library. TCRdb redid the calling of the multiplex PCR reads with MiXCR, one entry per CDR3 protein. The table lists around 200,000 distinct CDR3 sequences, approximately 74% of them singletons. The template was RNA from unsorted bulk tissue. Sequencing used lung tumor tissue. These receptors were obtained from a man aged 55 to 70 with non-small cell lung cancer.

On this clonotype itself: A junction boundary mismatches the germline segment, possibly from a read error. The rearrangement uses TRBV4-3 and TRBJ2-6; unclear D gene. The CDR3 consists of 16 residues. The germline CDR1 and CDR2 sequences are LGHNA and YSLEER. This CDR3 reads CASSQEMVSGVNVLTF. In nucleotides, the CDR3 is TGCGCCAGCAGCCAAGAGATGGTGTCTGGGGTCAACGTCCTGACTTTC.

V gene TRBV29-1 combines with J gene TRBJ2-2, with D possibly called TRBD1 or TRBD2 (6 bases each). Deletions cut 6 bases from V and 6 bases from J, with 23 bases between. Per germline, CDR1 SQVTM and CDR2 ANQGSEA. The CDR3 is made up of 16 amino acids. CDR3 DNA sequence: TGCAGCGTCGCCGCCCGTGAGGGGGGCAAGGCCGGGGAGCTGTTTTTT. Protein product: CSVAAREGGKAGELFF.

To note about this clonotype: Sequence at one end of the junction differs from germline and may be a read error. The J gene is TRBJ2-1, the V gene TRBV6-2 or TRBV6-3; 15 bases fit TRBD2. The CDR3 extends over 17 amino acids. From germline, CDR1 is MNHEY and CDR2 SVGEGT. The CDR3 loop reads CASSYGTSGRSYNEQYF. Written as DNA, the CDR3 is TGTGCCAGCAGTTATGGGACTAGCGGGAGGTCCTACAATGAGCAATACTTC.

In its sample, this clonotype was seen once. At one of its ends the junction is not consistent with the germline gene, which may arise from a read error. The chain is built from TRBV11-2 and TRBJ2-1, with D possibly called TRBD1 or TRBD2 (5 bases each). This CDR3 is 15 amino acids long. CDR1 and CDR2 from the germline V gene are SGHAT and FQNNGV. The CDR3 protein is CACSPGLGAYNEQFF. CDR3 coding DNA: TGTGCCTGCAGCCCCGGACTGGGGGCCTACAATGAGCAGTTCTTC.

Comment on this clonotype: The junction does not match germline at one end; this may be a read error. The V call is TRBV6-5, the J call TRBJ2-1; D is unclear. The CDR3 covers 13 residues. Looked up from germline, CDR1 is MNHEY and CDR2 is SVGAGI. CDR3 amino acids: CASSLLIGNEQLF. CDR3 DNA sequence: TGTGCCAGCAGCTTGCTTATCGGTAATGAGCAGCTCTTC.